Described below is a single T cell receptor (beta chain) sequence and its context. Its antigen is unidentified. The entry originates in a study of lymphopenia after photon versus proton radiotherapy. Produced via immunoSEQ multiplex PCR; TCRdb's table is partial and in-frame only. The repertoire holds around 53,000 clones, with around four fifths as singletons. Overall study findings and caveats: Under photons, naive T cells and diversity fell while effector/memory populations rose. Larger post-nadir TCR diversity loss correlated inversely with survival in deceased patients. Only patients who died were analyzed for survival; proton advantage is unproven.

The input for sequencing was peripheral blood, taken from a patient treated with photon-based radiotherapy. The sequence was collected from a man aged 50 to 59 with gastric cancer.

The CDR3 sequence: CASSQDKGPILNTEAFF. CDR3 in DNA: TGTGCCAGCAGCCAAGATAAGGGACCGATCTTGAACACTGAAGCTTTCTTT. The chain combines TRBV14 with TRBJ1-1; D might be TRBD1 (5 bases). The CDR3 totals 17 residues. Trimming removed 0 bases at V and 0 bases at J, with 14 bases between. Germline V gene sequence: CDR1 SGHDN, CDR2 FVKESK.